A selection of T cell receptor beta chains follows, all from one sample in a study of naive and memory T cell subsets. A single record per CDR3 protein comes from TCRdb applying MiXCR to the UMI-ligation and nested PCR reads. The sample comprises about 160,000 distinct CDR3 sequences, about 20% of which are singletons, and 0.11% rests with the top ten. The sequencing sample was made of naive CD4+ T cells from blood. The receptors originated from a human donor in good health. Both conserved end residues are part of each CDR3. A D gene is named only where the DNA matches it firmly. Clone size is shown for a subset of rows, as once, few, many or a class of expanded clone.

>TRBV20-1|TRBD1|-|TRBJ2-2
TGCAGTGCGAGGGACAGGGTGACCGGGGAGCTGTTTTTT
CSARDRVTGELFF
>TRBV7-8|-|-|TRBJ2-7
TGTGCCAGCAGCTTTGCGAGCTCCTACGAGCAGTACTTC
CASSFASSYEQYF
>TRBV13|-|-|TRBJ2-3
TGTGCCAGCAGCTCCGCCGGGACGACGGCAGATACGCAGTATTTT
CASSSAGTTADTQYF
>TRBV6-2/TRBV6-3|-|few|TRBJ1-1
TGTGCCAGCAGCCACCCCTTGGGGGCGAACACTGAAGCTTTCTTT
CASSHPLGANTEAFF
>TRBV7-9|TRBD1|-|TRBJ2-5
TGTGCCAGCAGCTCCGGACAGGCTGTGGAGACCCAGTACTTC
CASSSGQAVETQYF
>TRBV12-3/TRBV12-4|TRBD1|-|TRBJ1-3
TGTGCCAGCAGTTCTCCCAGGGGACAGGGGGCGCGCGGAAACACCATATATTTT
CASSSPRGQGARGNTIYF
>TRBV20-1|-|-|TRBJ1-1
TGCAGTGCTAGAGATCCCGGTTTAGGGGCGAACACTGAAGCTTTCTTT
CSARDPGLGANTEAFF
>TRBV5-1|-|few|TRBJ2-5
TGCGCCAGCAGCTTGGAAGGGAAGAGTATGACCCAGTACTTC
CASSLEGKSMTQYF
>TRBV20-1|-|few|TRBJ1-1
TGCAGTGCTAGAGTCAGGCCCCTTACTGAAGCTTTCTTT
CSARVRPLTEAFF
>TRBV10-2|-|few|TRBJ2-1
TGCGCCAGCAAGGACTACTCCTACAATGAGCAGTTCTTC
CASKDYSYNEQFF
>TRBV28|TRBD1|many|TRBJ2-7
TGTGCCAGCAGGTCGGGTACAGGGGGCATCTACGAGCAGTACTTC
CASRSGTGGIYEQYF
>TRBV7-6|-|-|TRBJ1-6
TGTGCCAGCAGCTTAGGGGTTAGTTCACCCCTCCACTTT
CASSLGVSSPLHF
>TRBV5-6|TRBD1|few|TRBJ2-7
TGTGCCAGCAGCTTGCGACAGGGGTGGAACGAGCAGTACTTC
CASSLRQGWNEQYF
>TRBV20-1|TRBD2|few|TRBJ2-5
TGCAGTGCCGACTCCGGGACTAGCGGTCCCAAGTCCGAGACCCAGTACTTC
CSADSGTSGPKSETQYF
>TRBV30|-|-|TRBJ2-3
TGTGCCTGGAGCCGCACAAATACGCAGTATTTT
CAWSRTNTQYF
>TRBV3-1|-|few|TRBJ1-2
TGTGCCAGCAGCCGGCAGCCGGACAACTATGGCTACACCTTC
CASSRQPDNYGYTF
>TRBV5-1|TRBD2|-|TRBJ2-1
TGCGCCAGCAGTCGCGGGACTAGCGGGATTTATGTCAATGAGCAGTTCTTC
CASSRGTSGIYVNEQFF
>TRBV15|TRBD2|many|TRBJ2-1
TGTGCCACGAGTAGCGGGAGTCAAACCGCGCAGTTCTTC
CATSSGSQTAQFF
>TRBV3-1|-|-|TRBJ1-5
TGTGCCAGCAGCCAAGAACCTTATAGCAATCAGCCCCAGCATTTT
CASSQEPYSNQPQHF
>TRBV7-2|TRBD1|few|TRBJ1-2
TGTGCCAGCAGCTCAACAGGGGATAGCTACACCTTC
CASSSTGDSYTF
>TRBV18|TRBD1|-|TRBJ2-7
TGTGCCAGCTCACAAGGGACAGGGGGAAACGAGCAGTACTTC
CASSQGTGGNEQYF
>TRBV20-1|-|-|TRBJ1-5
TGCAGTGCTAGAGATGGTCGGGGAGGACAGCCCCAGCATTTT
CSARDGRGGQPQHF
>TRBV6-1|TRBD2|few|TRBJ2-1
TGTGCCAGCAGGGCTCAGCGGGATACCTACAATGAGCAGTTCTTC
CASRAQRDTYNEQFF
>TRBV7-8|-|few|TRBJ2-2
TGTGCCAGCAGCTTAGCGTGGCCGAACACCGGGGAGCTGTTTTTT
CASSLAWPNTGELFF
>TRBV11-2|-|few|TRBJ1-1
TGTGCCAGCAGCCAACGGCAGGGTCGCGGGGACACTGAAGCTTTCTTT
CASSQRQGRGDTEAFF
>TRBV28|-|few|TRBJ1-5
TGTGCCAGCAGACACTTCCGGGACGGCAATCAGCCCCAGCATTTT
CASRHFRDGNQPQHF
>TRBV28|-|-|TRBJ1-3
TGTGCCAGCAGTTCCCCGGGCTCTTCAACTGGAAACACCATATATTTT
CASSSPGSSTGNTIYF
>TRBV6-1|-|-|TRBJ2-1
TGTGCCAGCAGTGAAGGGGCACAGCAGTTCTTC
CASSEGAQQFF
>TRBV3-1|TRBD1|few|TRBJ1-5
TGTGCCAGCAGCCAAGGCCCAGGGGGAAATCAGCCCCAGCATTTT
CASSQGPGGNQPQHF
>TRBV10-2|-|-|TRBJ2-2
TGCGCCAGCAGTGACCCGCGGGGGCGGGGACGGGAGCTGTTTTTT
CASSDPRGRGRELFF
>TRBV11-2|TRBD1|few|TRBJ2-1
TGTGCCAGCAGCTTACGTCCGACAGGGGTTAATGAGCAGTTCTTC
CASSLRPTGVNEQFF
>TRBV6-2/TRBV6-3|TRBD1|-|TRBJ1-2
TGTGCCAGCAGTTCCATTTGGACAGGGGACGGCTACACCTTC
CASSSIWTGDGYTF
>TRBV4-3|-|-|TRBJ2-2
TGCGCCAGCAGCCAAGATCCAAGGGTCTCCGGGGAGCTGTTTTTT
CASSQDPRVSGELFF
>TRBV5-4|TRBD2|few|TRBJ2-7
TGTGCCAGCAGCTTGGGGCTAGCGGGAAACTCCTACGAGCAGTACTTC
CASSLGLAGNSYEQYF
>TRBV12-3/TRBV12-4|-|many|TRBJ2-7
TGTGCCAGCAGTTTAGAACGGAACTACGAGCAGTACTTC
CASSLERNYEQYF
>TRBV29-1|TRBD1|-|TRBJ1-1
TGCAGCGTGGATCGTCGGACAGGGAGCGGGAACACTGAAGCTTTCTTT
CSVDRRTGSGNTEAFF
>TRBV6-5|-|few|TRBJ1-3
TGTGCCAGCAGTTACCTCCCCACTAGCTCTGGAAACACCATATATTTT
CASSYLPTSSGNTIYF
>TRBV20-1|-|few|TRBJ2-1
TGCAGTGCTAGAGATCAAGGGGCAGTCTACAATGAGCAGTTCTTC
CSARDQGAVYNEQFF
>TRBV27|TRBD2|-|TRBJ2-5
TGTGCCAGCAGTTTGGAGTGGGAGGGGACCCAGTACTTC
CASSLEWEGTQYF
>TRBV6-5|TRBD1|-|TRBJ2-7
TGTGCCAGCACTCAAACTCCGGGACAGGGGGCTAAAAGGCGTAGCGAGCAGTACTTC
CASTQTPGQGAKRRSEQYF
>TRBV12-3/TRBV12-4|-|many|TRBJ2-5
TGTGCCAGCAGTTTATTGGGACAACAAGAGACCCAGTACTTC
CASSLLGQQETQYF
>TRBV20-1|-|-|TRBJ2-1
TGCAGTGCTAGAGACCGTCGTGAGCAGTTCTTC
CSARDRREQFF